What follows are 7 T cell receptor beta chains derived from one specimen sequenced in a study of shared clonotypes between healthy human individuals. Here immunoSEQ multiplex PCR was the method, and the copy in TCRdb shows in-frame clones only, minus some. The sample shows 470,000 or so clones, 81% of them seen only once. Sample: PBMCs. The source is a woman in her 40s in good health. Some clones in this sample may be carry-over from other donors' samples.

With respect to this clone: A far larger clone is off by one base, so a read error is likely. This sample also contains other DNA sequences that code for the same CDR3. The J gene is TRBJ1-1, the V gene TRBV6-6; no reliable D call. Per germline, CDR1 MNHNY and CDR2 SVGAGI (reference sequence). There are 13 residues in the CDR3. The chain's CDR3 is CASSRTENTEAFF. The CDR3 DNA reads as TGCGCCAGCAGTCGAACAGAGAACACTGAAGCTTTCTTT.

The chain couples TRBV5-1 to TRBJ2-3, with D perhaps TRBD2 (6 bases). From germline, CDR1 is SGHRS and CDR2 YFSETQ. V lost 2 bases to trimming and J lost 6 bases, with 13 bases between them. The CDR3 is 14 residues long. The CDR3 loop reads CASSFGGGADTQYF. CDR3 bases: TGCGCCAGCAGCTTCGGGGGTGGAGCGGATACGCAGTATTTT.

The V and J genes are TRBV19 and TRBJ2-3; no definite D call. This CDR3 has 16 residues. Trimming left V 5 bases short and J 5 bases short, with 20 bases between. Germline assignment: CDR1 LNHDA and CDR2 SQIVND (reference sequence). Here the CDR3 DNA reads TGTGCCAGTAGTCCGCGCCGCGGAGTATGGGGAGATACGCAGTATTTT. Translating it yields CASSPRRGVWGDTQYF.

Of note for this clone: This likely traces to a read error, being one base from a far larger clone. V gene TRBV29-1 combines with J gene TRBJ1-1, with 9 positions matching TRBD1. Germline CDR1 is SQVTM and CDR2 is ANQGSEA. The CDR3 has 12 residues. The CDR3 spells CSVERQGEEALF. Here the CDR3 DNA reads TGCAGCGTTGAAAGACAGGGGGAGGAAGCTTTATTT.

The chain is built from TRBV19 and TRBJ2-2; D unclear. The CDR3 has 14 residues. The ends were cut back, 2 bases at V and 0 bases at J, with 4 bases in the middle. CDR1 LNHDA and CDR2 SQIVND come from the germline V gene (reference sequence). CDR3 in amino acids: CASSISANTGELFF. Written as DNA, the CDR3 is TGTGCCAGTAGTATAAGCGCGAACACCGGGGAGCTGTTTTTT.

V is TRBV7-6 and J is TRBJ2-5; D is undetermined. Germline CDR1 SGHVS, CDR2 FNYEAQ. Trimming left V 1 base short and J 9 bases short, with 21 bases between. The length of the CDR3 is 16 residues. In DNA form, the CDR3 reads TGTGCCAGCAGCTTAGATTATAGATACTTCAAGAGACCCCAGTACTTC. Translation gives CASSLDYRYFKRPQYF. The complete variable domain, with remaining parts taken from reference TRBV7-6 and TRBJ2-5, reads GAGVSQSPRYKVTKRGQDVALRCDPISGHVSLYWYRQALGQGPEFLTYFNYEAQQDKSGLPNDRFSAERPEGSISTLTIQRTEQRDSAMYRCASSLDYRYFKRPQYFGPGTRLLVL.

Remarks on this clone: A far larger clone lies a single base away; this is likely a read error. The CDR3 sequence is CASSLSENIEAFF. CDR3 nucleotides: TGTGCCAGCAGCTTGTCAGAGAACATTGAAGCTTTCTTT. The rearrangement links TRBV7-9 to TRBJ1-1, with no clear D. This CDR3 contains 13 residues. The germline gives CDR1 SEHNR, CDR2 FQNEAQ (reference sequence).